The 2 T cell receptor beta chains in this list originate from one sample, sequenced in a study of cytomegalovirus exposure and HLA in healthy donors. This PCR relied on a set of 60 Vbeta primers and 13 Jbeta primers. The method was immunoSEQ multiplex PCR; TCRdb's version includes in-frame clones alone and lacks a portion of them. The data show 210,000 or so clones, with roughly 88% seen just once and roughly 0.71% held by the top ten. What was sequenced was PBMCs. These receptors all stem from a boy aged 2 to 10 in good health and CMV-seronegative.

There are a few counts of this clone. The chain links TRBV7-9 to TRBJ1-4, with 8 positions matching TRBD1. Germline trimming cut 0 bases from V and 5 bases from J; bases unmatched to any gene: 2. The CDR3 loop spans 15 amino acids. Looked up from germline, CDR1 is SEHNR and CDR2 is FQNEAQ (reference sequence). The CDR3 DNA sequence: TGTGCCAGCAGCTTAGCGACAGGGGCCAATGAAAAACTGTTTTTT. Translated, it gives CASSLATGANEKLFF. Full variable domain (rest looked up from reference TRBV7-9 and TRBJ1-4): DTGVSQNPRHKITKRGQNVTFRCDPISEHNRLYWYRQTLGQGPEFLTYFQNEAQLEKSRLLSDRFSAERPKGSFSTLEIQRTEQGDSAMYLCASSLATGANEKLFFGSGTQLSVL.

The chain couples TRBV28 to TRBJ1-2; 12 nucleotides match TRBD1. CDR1 is MDHEN, CDR2 SYDVKM, per germline. The CDR3 runs 14 residues. V dropped 6 bases and J dropped 7; count of bases not matched to a gene: 6. Here the CDR3 reads CASRSGQGACGYTF. Written as DNA, the CDR3 is TGTGCCAGCAGGTCGGGACAGGGGGCTTGTGGCTACACCTTC.